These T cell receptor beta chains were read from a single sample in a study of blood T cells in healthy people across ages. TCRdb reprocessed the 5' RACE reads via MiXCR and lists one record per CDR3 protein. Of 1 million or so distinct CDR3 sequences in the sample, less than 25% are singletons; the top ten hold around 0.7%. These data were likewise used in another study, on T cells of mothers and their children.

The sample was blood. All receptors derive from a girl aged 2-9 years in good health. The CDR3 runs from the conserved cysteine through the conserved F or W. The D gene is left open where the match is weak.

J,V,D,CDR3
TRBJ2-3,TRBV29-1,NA,CSGKEDTQYF
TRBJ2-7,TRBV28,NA,CASTKTVPYEQYF
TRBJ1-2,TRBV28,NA,CASSPRGGYTF
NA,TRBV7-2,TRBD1,CASRGQGSLEQYF
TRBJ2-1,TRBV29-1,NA,CSTPLTDYNEQFF
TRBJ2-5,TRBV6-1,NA,CASTTLVGETQYF
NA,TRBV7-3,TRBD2,CASSSHPYGGGGNEQFF
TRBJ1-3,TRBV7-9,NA,CASSTDGAGDTIYF
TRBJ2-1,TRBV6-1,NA,CASSERRQPGVAYNEQFF
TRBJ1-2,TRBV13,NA,CASSLDGSGYTF
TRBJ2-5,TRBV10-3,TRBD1,CAISESTGSLGETQYF
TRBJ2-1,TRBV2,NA,CASSEEGWREQFF
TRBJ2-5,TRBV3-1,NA,CASSQWTRPETQYF
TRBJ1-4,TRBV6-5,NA,CASSLRGGVREEKLFF